These 27 T cell receptor beta chains originate from one sample sequenced in a study of regulatory T cells in long-lasting Graves disease. Time point defined: newly diagnosed GD, antithyroid drugs for less than 3 months. Isolated PBMC RNA provided the starting material for the TCR library. Sequencing libraries for TCR beta were prepared with iRepertoire HTBI primers and Arm-PCR of CDR3 regions. TCRdb reprocessed the multiplex PCR reads with MiXCR, giving one entry per CDR3 protein. The sample holds about 540,000 distinct CDR3 sequences, approximately 12% seen once. These data are also associated with another study on T cells in Graves' hyperthyroidism and ophthalmopathy.

The sequencing used peripheral blood mononuclear cells (PBMCs), collected at new diagnosis, from a patient treated with antithyroid drugs. These receptors all stem from a man younger than 40 with Graves disease.

This clonotype has a count of ten or more. The rearrangement uses TRBV28 and TRBJ1-2, with D possibly being TRBD1 (5 bases). Germline loops: CDR1 MDHEN, CDR2 SYDVKM. This CDR3 spans 12 amino acids. Trimming removed 7 bases from V and 8 bases from J, with 14 bases in between. DNA for the CDR3: TGTGCCAGCATGAGCCGGGGCGAAGGCTACACCTTC. It translates to CASMSRGEGYTF.

In its sample, this clonotype was seen many times. V and J are TRBV2 and TRBJ2-1; D perhaps matches TRBD2 (6 bases). V was pared by 6 bases and J by 6 bases, with 15 bases between. Germline values: CDR1 SNHLY, CDR2 FYNNEI. The CDR3 runs to 14 residues. Here the CDR3 DNA reads TGTGCCAGCAGACGACTAGTGAGTAGCAATGAGCAGTTCTTC. As protein: CASRRLVSSNEQFF.

This clonotype was counted many times. This sequence joins TRBV27 and TRBJ1-5; a possible D gene is TRBD1 (6 bases). CDR1 and CDR2 (germline): MNHEY, SMNVEV (reference sequence). Trimming removed 4 bases at V and 3 bases at J, with 13 bases between. This CDR3 is 15 amino acids long. The CDR3: CASSYAQGSNQPQHF. In nucleotides, the CDR3 is TGTGCCAGCAGTTACGCCCAGGGGTCCAATCAGCCCCAGCATTTT.

The genes are TRBV7-9 and TRBJ2-5; D gene unclear. Germline lookup yields CDR1 SEHNR and CDR2 FQNEAQ (reference sequence). The CDR3 covers 14 residues. V was clipped by 3 bases and J by 1 base, with 9 bases between them. The CDR3 bases are TGTGCCAGCAGCTTCTACGAGCGCCAAGAGACCCAGTACTTC. Protein product: CASSFYERQETQYF.

This clonotype has ten or more counts. This chain uses TRBV30 with TRBJ2-5, with D perhaps matching TRBD1 or TRBD2 (5 bases each). Germline assignment: CDR1 GTSNPN and CDR2 SVGIG (reference sequence). This CDR3 region has 13 residues. The ends were cut back, 6 bases at V and 0 bases at J, with 11 bases in the middle. The CDR3 sequence is CACPGRDQETQYF. In nucleotides, the CDR3 is TGTGCCTGCCCGGGACGGGACCAAGAGACCCAGTACTTC.

This clonotype was observed many times. V and J are TRBV7-2 and TRBJ1-2, with D perhaps matching TRBD1 (5 bases). The CDR3 sequence is 17 residues long. V was clipped by 5 bases and J by 0 bases, with 19 bases between them. Per germline, CDR1 SGHTA and CDR2 FQGNSA. The DNA for the CDR3 is TGTGCCAGCAGCAGCTTACAGTACCAGGGAACTAACTATGGCTACACCTTC. Residues: CASSSLQYQGTNYGYTF.

This clonotype was seen repeatedly, ten times or more. This chain links TRBV10-3 with TRBJ2-1; 13 bases match TRBD2. V shed 2 bases and J 5 bases; nucleotides not matched to a gene: 15. Germline CDR1 and CDR2: ENHRY and SYGVKD. This CDR3 spans 20 amino acids. The CDR3 here is CAISETWAGTSGTQDNEQFF. The DNA for the CDR3 is TGTGCCATCAGTGAGACGTGGGCCGGGACTAGCGGGACTCAGGACAATGAGCAGTTCTTC.

This clonotype has at least ten counts. The chain joins TRBV7-2 to TRBJ2-3; perhaps TRBD2 as D (5 bases). Trimming took 2 bases from V and 5 from J, leaving 8 bases between them. CDR3 length: 13 residues. From germline, CDR1 is SGHTA and CDR2 FQGNSA. For the CDR3, the DNA is TGTGCCAGCAGCTTATTTGAGGGAGATACGCAGTATTTT. This codes for CASSLFEGDTQYF.

This clonotype was picked up many times. The V gene is TRBV11-2, the J gene TRBJ2-1, with unresolved D. The germline gives CDR1 SGHAT, CDR2 FQNNGV. V lost 4 bases and J lost 6, with 13 bases in between. The CDR3 consists of 14 residues. In DNA, the CDR3 is TGTGCCAGCAGCTCCCTGCGGACGGTCAATGAGCAGTTCTTC. This gives the protein CASSSLRTVNEQFF. Combining the CDR3 with reference TRBV11-2 and TRBJ2-1 gives the whole variable domain EAGVAQSPRYKIIEKRQSVAFWCNPISGHATLYWYQQILGQGPKLLIQFQNNGVVDDSQLPKDRFSAERLKGVDSTLKIQPAKLEDSAVYLCASSSLRTVNEQFFGPGTRLTVL.

This chain links TRBV5-1 with TRBJ1-1, with D possibly being TRBD1 (5 bases). Between the trimmed V and J ends, which lost 4 bases and 0 bases, there was a span of 13 bases. CDR1 and CDR2 (germline): SGHRS, YFSETQ. This CDR3 region has 15 residues. The CDR3 is CASSQGVGMNTEAFF. CDR3 sequence (DNA): TGCGCCAGCAGCCAAGGGGTGGGAATGAACACTGAAGCTTTCTTT.

This clonotype was detected many times. V gene TRBV27 combines with J gene TRBJ1-2; weak D call: TRBD1 (5 bases). CDR1 and CDR2 from the germline V gene are MNHEY and SMNVEV (reference sequence). The V end lost 3 bases, the J end lost 6 bases, and 17 bases lay between the germline ends. This CDR3 is built from 15 residues. The CDR3 protein is CASSFRGAVRDGYTF. The CDR3 region has the DNA TGTGCCAGCAGTTTTAGAGGGGCAGTGCGGGATGGCTACACCTTC.

On this clonotype itself: A much bigger clone sits one base away, suggesting this may be a read error. The chain joins TRBV2 to TRBJ2-5; 11 nucleotides line up with TRBD2. Germline V CDR1 and CDR2: SNHLY, FYNNEI. There are 17 residues in the CDR3. In DNA, the CDR3 is TGTGCCAGCACCCCGACAGGGATTAGCGGGAGGGAAGAGGCCCAGTACTTC. It codes for CASTPTGISGREEAQYF.

This clonotype was seen repeatedly, ten times or more. The J gene is TRBJ1-2, the V gene TRBV25-1, with 9 bases lining up with TRBD1. V shed 3 bases, J shed 8 bases, and the junction held 4 bases outside the gene matches. The CDR3 consists of 13 residues. Germline CDR1 is MGHDK and CDR2 is SYGVNS. CDR3 DNA: TGTGCCAGCAGTGACCGGGACAGGGACGGCTACACCTTC. It codes for CASSDRDRDGYTF.

This rearrangement joins TRBV5-4 to TRBJ2-1, with 8 bases that match TRBD2. The junction had 4 bases not matched to a gene; V was cut back by 0 bases and J by 2 bases. The CDR3 is made up of 16 amino acids. From germline, CDR1 is SGHNT and CDR2 YYREEE (reference sequence). Written as DNA, the CDR3 is TGTGCCAGCAGCTTGGGGTCTAGCGGGCCCTACAATGAGCAGTTCTTC. Amino acids: CASSLGSSGPYNEQFF.

This clonotype has ten or more counts. This chain uses TRBV2 with TRBJ2-7, with 8 bases that match TRBD2. V lost 6 bases, J lost 4 bases, and 11 bases stayed unmatched. The CDR3 consists of 15 residues. CDR1 and CDR2 from the germline V gene are SNHLY and FYNNEI. CDR3 in amino acids: CASSPRGTSAYEQYF. DNA for the CDR3: TGTGCCAGCAGCCCTAGGGGGACTAGTGCTTACGAGCAGTACTTC.

This clonotype was detected ten times or more. Here the CDR3 reads CASSFDGQGNQPQHF. The CDR3, as DNA: TGTGCCAGCAGTTTCGACGGACAGGGGAACCAGCCCCAGCATTTT. V usage is TRBV28 and J usage is TRBJ1-5; TRBD1 matches 9 bases. V lost 3 bases, J lost 7 bases, and 7 bases stayed unmatched. This CDR3 contains 15 residues. Germline-derived CDR1 and CDR2 are MDHEN and SYDVKM.

This clonotype was recorded at least ten times. The chain employs TRBV5-1 and TRBJ1-1; no clear D. V was cut by 5 bases and J by 0 bases, with 11 bases left in between. In germline, CDR1 is SGHRS, CDR2 YFSETQ. The CDR3 runs to 14 residues. The CDR3 bases are TGCGCCAGCAGAAAGGACGGGATGAACACTGAAGCTTTCTTT. Protein: CASRKDGMNTEAFF.

This clonotype appeared many times. The chain couples TRBV12-3 or TRBV12-4 to TRBJ2-3; the match to TRBD2 covers 7 bases. The J segment lost 2 bases and the V segment lost 6 bases, leaving 8 bases of the junction unmatched. The length of the CDR3 is 15 residues. The CDR3 is CASSRSGGNTDTQYF. Here the CDR3 DNA reads TGTGCCAGCAGCCGTTCCGGGGGGAACACAGATACGCAGTATTTT.

J is TRBJ2-5 and V is TRBV20-1; no clear D. The CDR3 spans 13 residues. CDR1 and CDR2 (germline): DFQATT, SNEGSKA (reference sequence). Trimming shortened V by 3 bases and J by 5 bases, and 13 bases separated the two germline ends. The CDR3 sequence is CSASLSREETQYF. In nucleotides, the CDR3 is TGCAGTGCTAGTCTAAGCCGAGAGGAGACCCAGTACTTC.

This clonotype was found many times. V is TRBV6-1 and J is TRBJ2-1, with no clear D. Trimming took off 1 base at V and 9 bases at J, with 19 bases between the two ends. The length of the CDR3 is 16 residues. CDR1 is MNHNS, CDR2 SASEGT, per germline. As DNA, the CDR3 is TGTGCCAGCAGTGAAGAAGGCCCTAATCGTGGCGGTGAGCAGTTCTTC. As protein: CASSEEGPNRGGEQFF.

This clonotype has ten or more counts. This chain connects TRBV15 to TRBJ1-5; possibly TRBD1 for D (5 bases). The CDR3 extends over 14 amino acids. Trimming took off 1 base at V and 5 bases at J, with 9 bases between the two ends. Germline CDR1 is LNHNV and CDR2 is YYDKDF (reference sequence). The CDR3 sequence is CATSRAGFDQPQHF. For the CDR3, the DNA is TGTGCCACCAGCAGAGCAGGGTTTGATCAGCCCCAGCATTTT.

This clonotype has at least ten counts. The CDR3 loop reads CASSLEPSTDTQYF. CDR3 bases: TGTGCCAGCAGCTTAGAACCTAGCACAGATACGCAGTATTTT. The chain uses TRBV11-3 and TRBJ2-3, with D unresolved. CDR1 and CDR2 (germline): SGHNT, YENEEA. The CDR3 length is 14 residues. V was clipped by 0 bases and J by 0 bases, with 4 bases between them. Full variable domain (outside the CDR3, taken from reference TRBV11-3 and TRBJ2-3): EAGVVQSPRYKIIEKKQPVAFWCNPISGHNTLYWYLQNLGQGPELLIRYENEEAVDDSQLPKDRFSAERLKGVDSTLKIQPAELGDSAVYLCASSLEPSTDTQYFGPGTRLTVL.

This clonotype was seen many times. The chain employs TRBV15 and TRBJ2-5, with unresolved D. This CDR3 has 13 residues. The V gene lost 5 bases and the J gene lost 2 bases, with 9 bases spanning the gap. Germline V gene data show CDR1 as LNHNV and CDR2 as YYDKDF (reference sequence). CDR3 nucleotides: TGTGCCACCAGCGGCTATGTTCAAGAGACCCAGTACTTC. This gives the protein CATSGYVQETQYF.

V is TRBV5-1 and J is TRBJ2-7; 10 positions match TRBD2. The CDR3 consists of 18 residues. Per germline, CDR1 SGHRS and CDR2 YFSETQ. Trimming at V came to 4 bases and at J to 5 bases, leaving 18 bases not matched to a gene. CDR3 region: CASSTVLAGEGALDEQYF. The CDR3 region has the DNA TGCGCCAGCAGCACGGTGCTAGCGGGAGAAGGGGCGTTGGACGAGCAGTACTTC.

There are a few counts of this clonotype. The genes are TRBV9 and TRBJ1-1, with 7 bases identical to TRBD1. The junction had 17 bases not matched to a gene; V was cut back by 3 bases and J by 0 bases. The CDR3 covers 19 residues. The germline gives CDR1 SGDLS, CDR2 YYNGEE. CDR3 coding DNA: TGTGCCAGCAGCGGATCAACACCGGGACAGATATCGATGAACACTGAAGCTTTCTTT. The encoded protein is CASSGSTPGQISMNTEAFF.

This chain connects TRBV4-2 to TRBJ2-2; 8 bases are shared with TRBD2. The CDR3 consists of 18 residues. Germline CDR1 is LGHNA and CDR2 is YNFKEQ. The J segment lost 5 bases and the V segment lost 1 base, leaving 12 bases of the junction unmatched. The CDR3 DNA sequence: TGTGCCAGCAGCCAAGGAAGTGCGAGTAGCGGGGAGACCGGGGAGCTGTTTTTT. Amino acid sequence: CASSQGSASSGETGELFF.

This clonotype showed up many times. The chain uses TRBV27 and TRBJ1-5; a possible D gene is TRBD1 (6 bases). The CDR3 has 15 amino acids. Trimming shortened V by 2 bases and J by 2 bases, and 10 bases separated the two germline ends. Germline V gene lookup returns CDR1 MNHEY and CDR2 SMNVEV (reference sequence). The CDR3: CASSLAQGGNQPQHF. For the CDR3, the DNA is TGTGCCAGCAGTTTAGCACAGGGCGGCAATCAGCCCCAGCATTTT.